This T cell receptor beta chain derives from a study of OX40 agonist ivuxolimab in advanced cancers. The protocol was immunoSEQ multiplex PCR, while the TCRdb copy is restricted to in-frame clones and leaves out a portion. The sample consists of roughly 76,000 clones, approximately 85% of them appearing once. The specimen comprised CD4+ or CD8+ T cells sorted from blood, sampled in a trial of the OX40 agonist ivuxolimab. The receptor was isolated from an adult with an advanced solid tumor such as melanoma, head and neck, liver or kidney cancer.

CDR3 in amino acids: CAISELVAGVEHEQFF. The CDR3 DNA sequence: TGTGCCATCAGTGAGTTAGTAGCGGGAGTAGAGCATGAGCAGTTCTTC. The chain couples TRBV10-3 to TRBJ2-1; 9 nucleotides agree with TRBD2. Trimming cost V 1 base and J 8 bases; bases outside gene matches: 9. The germline V gene encodes CDR1 ENHRY and CDR2 SYGVKD. The CDR3 length is 16 residues.